One and the same sample provided the 15 T cell receptor beta chains below, sequenced in a study of blood T cell repertoires in COVID-19. This table comes from immunoSEQ multiplex PCR, and its TCRdb copy is limited to in-frame clones, with some not included. The sample has roughly 420,000 clones, roughly 90% seen once. The sample was PBMCs or T cells enriched from blood (not recorded which). These receptors were taken from a woman aged 25 to 39 with acute COVID-19.

This clone appeared a single time. The gene calls are TRBV4-1 and TRBJ2-4; TRBD1 matches at 7 bases. Trimming took 1 base from V and 4 from J; bases not matched to a gene: 7. Germline loops: CDR1 MGHRA, CDR2 YSYEKL. The CDR3 extends over 16 amino acids. CDR3 coding DNA: TGCGCCAGCAGCCAAGGGCCAGGACAGGAAAAAAACATTCAGTACTTC. It specifies CASSQGPGQEKNIQYF.

The V call is TRBV7-8, the J call TRBJ2-2, with 8 bases aligning to TRBD1. CDR1 is SGHVS and CDR2 is FQNEAQ in the germline V gene. After removal of 0 bases from V and 9 bases from J, the junction contained 9 bases not matched to a gene. The CDR3 extends over 16 amino acids. The CDR3 sequence: CASSLASLQGARELFF. As DNA, the CDR3 is TGTGCCAGCAGCTTAGCGTCCCTCCAGGGGGCACGGGAGCTGTTTTTT.

Concerning this clone: This CDR3 is also generated by other DNA sequences in the sample. The chain uses TRBV9 and TRBJ2-7; TRBD1 matches 8 bases. Trimming cost V 0 bases and J 0 bases; bases outside gene matches: 2. The CDR3 is 15 residues long. The germline gives CDR1 SGDLS, CDR2 YYNGEE. The CDR3, as DNA: TGTGCCAGCAGCGTAGCAGGGGGCCCCTCCTACGAGCAGTACTTC. This translates into CASSVAGGPSYEQYF. The full variable domain, its missing parts supplied by reference TRBV9 and TRBJ2-7, is DSGVTQTPKHLITATGQRVTLRCSPRSGDLSVYWYQQSLDQGLQFLIQYYNGEERAKGNILERFSAQQFPDLHSELNLSSLELGDSALYFCASSVAGGPSYEQYFGPGTRLTVT.

This clone was observed once. The chain links TRBV6-5 to TRBJ1-6; D perhaps matches TRBD1 (5 bases). Germline CDR1 MNHEY, CDR2 SVGAGI. The CDR3 consists of 15 residues. Trimming stripped 4 bases from V and 1 base from J, with 8 bases between. The CDR3 loop reads CASSSQESYNSPLHF. In nucleotides, the CDR3 is TGTGCCAGCAGTTCACAGGAGTCCTATAATTCACCCCTCCACTTT.

The rearrangement links TRBV6-5 to TRBJ2-7; 9 bases agree with TRBD1. Germline V gene lookup returns CDR1 MNHEY and CDR2 SVGAGI. J gave up 6 bases and V 5 bases, and 11 bases lay outside the gene matches. CDR3 length: 15 amino acids. CDR3 residues: CASSKTGTGRTEQYF. CDR3 bases: TGTGCCAGCAGTAAAACCGGGACAGGGAGAACCGAGCAGTACTTC.

The V call is TRBV7-6, the J call TRBJ1-1, with 7 bases matching TRBD1. Looked up from germline, CDR1 is SGHVS and CDR2 is FNYEAQ. The junction had 9 bases not matched to a gene; V was cut back by 4 bases and J by 4 bases. CDR3 length: 15 amino acids. Here the CDR3 DNA reads TGTGCCAGCAGCTCCCGACAGGGAAGTGGCACTGAAGCTTTCTTT. The encoded protein is CASSSRQGSGTEAFF.

The rearrangement joins TRBV29-1 to TRBJ2-2; D is perhaps TRBD1 (6 bases). The CDR3 contains 12 residues. V lost 4 bases and J 5 bases, leaving 8 bases between the germline ends. Germline CDR1 is SQVTM and CDR2 is ANQGSEA. The CDR3 protein is CSVGTGTGELFF. In nucleotides, the CDR3 is TGCAGCGTTGGAACAGGGACCGGGGAGCTGTTTTTT.

In its sample, this clone was seen a few times. The V and J genes are TRBV7-3 and TRBJ2-2, with 13 bases identical to TRBD2. Looked up from germline, CDR1 is SGHTA and CDR2 is FQGTGA. V gave up 5 bases and J gave up 6 bases; unmatched junction bases: 6. The CDR3 runs 16 residues. The CDR3, as DNA: TGTGCCAGCAGCGCCGGGACTAGCGGGGCCCCCGGGGAGCTGTTTTTT. Its protein is CASSAGTSGAPGELFF. The full variable domain, in which reference TRBV7-3 and TRBJ2-2 provide the parts outside the CDR3, is GAGVSQTPSNKVTEKGKYVELRCDPISGHTALYWYRQSLGQGPEFLIYFQGTGAADDSGLPNDRFFAVRPEGSVSTLKIQRTERGDSAVYLCASSAGTSGAPGELFFGEGSRLTVL.

This clone was observed once. J is TRBJ2-2 and V is TRBV3-1 (or the pseudogene TRBV3-2); the match to TRBD2 covers 7 bases. The CDR3 covers 18 residues. V lost 3 bases and J lost 4; bases outside the gene matches: 14. In germline, CDR1 is LGHDT, CDR2 YNNKEL (reference sequence). CDR3 DNA sequence: TGTGCCAGCAGCCACTTCGATCCGGGCGGGGGTGCCACCGGGGAGCTGTTTTTT. The encoded protein is CASSHFDPGGGATGELFF.

The genes are TRBV7-2 and TRBJ1-3; the D is unclear. The germline V gene encodes CDR1 SGHTA and CDR2 FQGNSA. With 1 base removed from V and 1 base from J, the gap between germline ends came to 11 bases. CDR3 size: 16 residues. The CDR3 DNA sequence: TGTGCCAGCAGCTTAGGGCCCTCCCTTTCTGGAAACACCATATATTTT. It translates to CASSLGPSLSGNTIYF.

The V call is TRBV7-2, the J call TRBJ1-1; no clear D. The V end lost 7 bases, the J end lost 4 bases, and 16 bases lay between the germline ends. CDR1 and CDR2 (germline): SGHTA, FQGNSA. The CDR3 spans 14 residues. The CDR3 spells CASTFNSGATEAFF. The CDR3 region has the DNA TGTGCCAGCACCTTCAATTCAGGCGCCACTGAAGCTTTCTTT.

This chain joins TRBV19 and TRBJ1-1; D is unresolved. This CDR3 has 12 amino acids. With 4 bases removed from V and 3 bases from J, the gap between germline ends came to 6 bases. Germline assignment: CDR1 LNHDA and CDR2 SQIVND (reference sequence). For the CDR3, the DNA is TGTGCCAGTAGTACCCCGTACACTGAAGCTTTCTTT. This codes for CASSTPYTEAFF.

This sequence joins TRBV19 and TRBJ2-3; 10 bases are shared with TRBD2. Germline CDR1 reads LNHDA; CDR2 reads SQIVND (reference sequence). This CDR3 is 15 amino acids long. The V segment lost 6 bases and the J segment 7 bases; nucleotides outside the gene matches: 10. The CDR3 nucleotides are TGTGCCAGTAGCGGACTAGCGGCTACTGAGAATACGCAGTATTTT. Translating it yields CASSGLAATENTQYF.

This sequence joins TRBV4-1 and TRBJ1-6; 8 bases are a match to TRBD1. Germline V lookup: CDR1 MGHRA, CDR2 YSYEKL. J lost 9 bases, V lost 1 base, and 11 bases had no gene match. The CDR3 is made up of 17 amino acids. CDR3 in amino acids: CASSQVMRTGFFSPLHF. DNA of the CDR3: TGCGCCAGCAGCCAAGTTATGAGGACAGGGTTTTTTTCACCCCTCCACTTT.

This sequence joins TRBV30 and TRBJ2-7, with a weak D call TRBD2 (6 bases). Germline V gene data show CDR1 as GTSNPN and CDR2 as SVGIG (reference sequence). Trimming removed 0 bases from V and 4 bases from J, with 19 bases in between. This CDR3 has 16 amino acids. The CDR3 loop reads CAWSVRSGGLSYEQYF. The CDR3 DNA reads as TGTGCCTGGAGTGTACGATCCGGGGGATTAAGTTACGAGCAGTACTTC.